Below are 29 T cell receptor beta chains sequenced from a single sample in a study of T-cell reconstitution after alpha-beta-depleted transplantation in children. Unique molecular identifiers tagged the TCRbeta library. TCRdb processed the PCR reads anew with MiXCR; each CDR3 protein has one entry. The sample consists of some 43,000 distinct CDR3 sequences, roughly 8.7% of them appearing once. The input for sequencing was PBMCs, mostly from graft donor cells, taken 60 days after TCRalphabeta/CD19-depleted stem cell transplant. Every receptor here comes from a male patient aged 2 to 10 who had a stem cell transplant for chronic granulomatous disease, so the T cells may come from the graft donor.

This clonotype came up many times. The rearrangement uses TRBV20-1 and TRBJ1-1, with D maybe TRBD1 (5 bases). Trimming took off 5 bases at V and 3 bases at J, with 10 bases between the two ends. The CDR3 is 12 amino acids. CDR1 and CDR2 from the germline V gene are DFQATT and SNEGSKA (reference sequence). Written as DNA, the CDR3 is TGCAGTGCTCAACGGGGGTACACTGAAGCTTTCTTT. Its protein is CSAQRGYTEAFF.

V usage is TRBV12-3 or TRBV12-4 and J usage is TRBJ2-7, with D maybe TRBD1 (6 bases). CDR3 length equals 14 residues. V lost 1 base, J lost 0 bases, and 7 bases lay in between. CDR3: CASSLDRDSYEQYF. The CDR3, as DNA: TGTGCCAGCAGTTTAGACAGGGACTCCTACGAGCAGTACTTC.

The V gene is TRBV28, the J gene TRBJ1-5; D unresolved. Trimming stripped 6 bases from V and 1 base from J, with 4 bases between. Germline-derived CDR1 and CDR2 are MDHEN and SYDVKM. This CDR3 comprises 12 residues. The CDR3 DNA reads TGTGCCAGCAGGGAGAGCAATCAGCCCCAGCATTTT. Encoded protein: CASRESNQPQHF.

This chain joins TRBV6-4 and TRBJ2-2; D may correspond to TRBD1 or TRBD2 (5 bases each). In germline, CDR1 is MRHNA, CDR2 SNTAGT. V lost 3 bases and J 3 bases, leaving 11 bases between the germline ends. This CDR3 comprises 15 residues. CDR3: CASSEGEFDTGELFF. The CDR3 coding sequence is TGTGCCAGCAGTGAGGGGGAGTTTGACACCGGGGAGCTGTTTTTT.

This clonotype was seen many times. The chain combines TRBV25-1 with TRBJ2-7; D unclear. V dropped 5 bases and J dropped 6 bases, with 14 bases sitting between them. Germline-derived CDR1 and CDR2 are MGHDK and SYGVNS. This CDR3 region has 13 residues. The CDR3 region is CASSLYARSEQYF. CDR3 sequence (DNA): TGTGCCAGCAGTCTGTACGCACGGAGCGAGCAGTACTTC.

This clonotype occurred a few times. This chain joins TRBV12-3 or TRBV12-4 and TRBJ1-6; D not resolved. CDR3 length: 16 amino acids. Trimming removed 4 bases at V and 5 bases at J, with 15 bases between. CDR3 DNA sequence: TGTGCCAGCAGTTCGGGGTGGCGGAGAGATAATTCACCCCTCCACTTT. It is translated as CASSSGWRRDNSPLHF.

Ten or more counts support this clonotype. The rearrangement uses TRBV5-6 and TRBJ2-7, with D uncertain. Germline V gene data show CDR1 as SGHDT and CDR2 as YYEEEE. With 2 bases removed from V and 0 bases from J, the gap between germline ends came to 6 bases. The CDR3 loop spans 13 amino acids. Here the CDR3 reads CASSFRNSYEQYF. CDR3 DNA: TGTGCCAGCAGCTTTCGGAACTCCTACGAGCAGTACTTC.

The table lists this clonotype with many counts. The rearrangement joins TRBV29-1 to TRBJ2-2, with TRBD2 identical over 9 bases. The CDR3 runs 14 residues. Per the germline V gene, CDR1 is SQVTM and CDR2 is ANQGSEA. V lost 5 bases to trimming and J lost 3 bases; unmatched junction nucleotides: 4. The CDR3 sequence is CSVKASGDTGELFF. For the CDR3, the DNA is TGCAGCGTTAAGGCTAGCGGGGACACCGGGGAGCTGTTTTTT.

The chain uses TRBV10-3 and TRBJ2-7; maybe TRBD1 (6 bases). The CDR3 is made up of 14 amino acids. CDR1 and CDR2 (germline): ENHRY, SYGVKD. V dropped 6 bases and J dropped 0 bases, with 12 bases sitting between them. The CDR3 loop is CAISRTANSYEQYF. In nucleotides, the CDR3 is TGTGCCATCAGCCGGACAGCAAACTCCTACGAGCAGTACTTC.

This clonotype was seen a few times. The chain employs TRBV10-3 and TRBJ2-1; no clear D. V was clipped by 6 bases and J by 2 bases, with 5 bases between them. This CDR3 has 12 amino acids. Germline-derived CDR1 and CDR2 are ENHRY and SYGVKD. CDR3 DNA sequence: TGTGCCATCAGGAGTACCTACAATGAGCAGTTCTTC. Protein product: CAIRSTYNEQFF.

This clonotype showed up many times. Here the CDR3 reads CSGWKRDNEQFF. CDR3 DNA sequence: TGCAGCGGGTGGAAGCGGGACAATGAGCAGTTCTTC. The chain has TRBV29-1 and TRBJ2-1, with a weak D call TRBD2 (6 bases). The CDR3 length is 12 residues. V was cut by 7 bases and J by 5 bases, with 12 bases left in between. CDR1 is SQVTM, CDR2 ANQGSEA, per germline.

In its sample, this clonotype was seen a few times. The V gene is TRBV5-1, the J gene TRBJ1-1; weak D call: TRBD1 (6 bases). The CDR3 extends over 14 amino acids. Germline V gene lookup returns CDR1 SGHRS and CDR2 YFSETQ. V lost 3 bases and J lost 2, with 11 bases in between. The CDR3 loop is CASSYYRANTEAFF. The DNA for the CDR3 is TGCGCCAGCAGCTACTACAGGGCTAACACTGAAGCTTTCTTT.

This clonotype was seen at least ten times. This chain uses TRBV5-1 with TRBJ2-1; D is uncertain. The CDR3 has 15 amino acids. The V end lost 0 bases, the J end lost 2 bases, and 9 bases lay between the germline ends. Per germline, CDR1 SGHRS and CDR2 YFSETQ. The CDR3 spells CASSLEHQPYNEQFF. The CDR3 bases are TGCGCCAGCAGCTTGGAACACCAACCCTACAATGAGCAGTTCTTC.

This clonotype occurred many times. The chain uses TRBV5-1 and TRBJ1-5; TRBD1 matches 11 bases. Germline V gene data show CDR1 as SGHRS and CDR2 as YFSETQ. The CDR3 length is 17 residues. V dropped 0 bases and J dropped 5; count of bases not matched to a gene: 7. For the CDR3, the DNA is TGCGCCAGCAGCTTGGCCCCGGGACAGGGGGTCGATCAGCCCCAGCATTTT. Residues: CASSLAPGQGVDQPQHF.

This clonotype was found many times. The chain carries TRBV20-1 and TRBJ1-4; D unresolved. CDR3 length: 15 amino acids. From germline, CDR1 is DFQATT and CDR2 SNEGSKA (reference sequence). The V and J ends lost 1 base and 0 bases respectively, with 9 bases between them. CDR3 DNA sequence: TGCAGTGCTAGAGGGACGGCCGCAACTAATGAAAAACTGTTTTTT. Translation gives CSARGTAATNEKLFF.

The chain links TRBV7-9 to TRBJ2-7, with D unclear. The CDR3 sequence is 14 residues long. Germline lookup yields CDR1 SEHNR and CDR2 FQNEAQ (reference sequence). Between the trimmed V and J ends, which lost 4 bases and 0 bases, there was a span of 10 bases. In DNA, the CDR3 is TGTGCCAGCAGCTCGGCCCTAAGCTCCTACGAGCAGTACTTC. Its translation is CASSSALSSYEQYF.

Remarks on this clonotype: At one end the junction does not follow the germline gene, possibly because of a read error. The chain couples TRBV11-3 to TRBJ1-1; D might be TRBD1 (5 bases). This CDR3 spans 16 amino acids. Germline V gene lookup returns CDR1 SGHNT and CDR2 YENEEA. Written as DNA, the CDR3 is TGTACCAGCAGCTTAAATCTTAGAAAAGGGGTGACTGAAGCTTTCTTT. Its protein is CTSSLNLRKGVTEAFF. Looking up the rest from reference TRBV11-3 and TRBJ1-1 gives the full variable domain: EAGVVQSPRYKIIEKKQPVAFWCNPISGHNTLYWYLQNLGQGPELLIRYENEEAVDDSQLPKDRFSAERLKGVDSTLKIQPAELGDSAVYLCTSSLNLRKGVTEAFFGQGTRLTVV.

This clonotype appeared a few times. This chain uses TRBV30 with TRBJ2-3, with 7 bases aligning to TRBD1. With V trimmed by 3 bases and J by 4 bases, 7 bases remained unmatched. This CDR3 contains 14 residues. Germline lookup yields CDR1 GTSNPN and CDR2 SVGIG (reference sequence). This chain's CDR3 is CAWSDRVPPDTQYF. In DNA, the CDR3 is TGTGCCTGGAGCGACAGGGTACCGCCAGATACGCAGTATTTT.

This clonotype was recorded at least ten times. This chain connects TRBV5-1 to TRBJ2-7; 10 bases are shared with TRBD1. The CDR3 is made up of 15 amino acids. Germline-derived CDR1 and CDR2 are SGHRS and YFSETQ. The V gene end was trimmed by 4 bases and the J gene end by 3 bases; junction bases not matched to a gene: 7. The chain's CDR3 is CASSTGTGAGYEQYF. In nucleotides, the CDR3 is TGCGCCAGCAGCACCGGGACAGGGGCGGGCTACGAGCAGTACTTC. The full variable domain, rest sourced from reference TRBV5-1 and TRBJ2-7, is KAGVTQTPRYLIKTRGQQVTLSCSPISGHRSVSWYQQTPGQGLQFLFEYFSETQRNKGNFPGRFSGRQFSNSRSEMNVSTLELGDSALYLCASSTGTGAGYEQYFGPGTRLTVT.

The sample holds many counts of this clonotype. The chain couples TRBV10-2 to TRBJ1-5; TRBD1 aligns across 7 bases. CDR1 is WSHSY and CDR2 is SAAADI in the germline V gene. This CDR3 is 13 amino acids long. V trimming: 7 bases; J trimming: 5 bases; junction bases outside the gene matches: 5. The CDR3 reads CASNPTGDQPQHF. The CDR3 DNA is TGCGCCAGCAACCCCACAGGGGATCAGCCCCAGCATTTT.

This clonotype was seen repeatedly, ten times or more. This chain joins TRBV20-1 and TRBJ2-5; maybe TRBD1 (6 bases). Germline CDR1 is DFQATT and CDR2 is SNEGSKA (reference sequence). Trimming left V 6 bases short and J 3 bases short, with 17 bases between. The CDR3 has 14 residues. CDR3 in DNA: TGCAGTGCCCGAAGCTACCGGGACAAAGAGACCCAGTACTTC. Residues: CSARSYRDKETQYF.

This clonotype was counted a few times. This CDR3 reads CASSYSPAGGSTDTQYF. The CDR3 nucleotides read TGTGCCAGCAGTTACTCGCCCGCGGGGGGGAGCACAGATACGCAGTATTTT. The chain joins TRBV6-2 or TRBV6-3 to TRBJ2-3; TRBD2 matches at 9 bases. Trimming cost V 0 bases and J 0 bases; bases outside gene matches: 4. Per germline, CDR1 MNHEY and CDR2 SVGEGT. This CDR3 comprises 17 residues.

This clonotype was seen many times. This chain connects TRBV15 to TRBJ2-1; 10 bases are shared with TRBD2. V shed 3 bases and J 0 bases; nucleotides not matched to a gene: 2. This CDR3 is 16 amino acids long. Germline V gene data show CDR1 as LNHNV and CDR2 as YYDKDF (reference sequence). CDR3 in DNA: TGTGCCACCAGCAGTGGACTAGCGGCCTCCTACAATGAGCAGTTCTTC. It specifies CATSSGLAASYNEQFF.

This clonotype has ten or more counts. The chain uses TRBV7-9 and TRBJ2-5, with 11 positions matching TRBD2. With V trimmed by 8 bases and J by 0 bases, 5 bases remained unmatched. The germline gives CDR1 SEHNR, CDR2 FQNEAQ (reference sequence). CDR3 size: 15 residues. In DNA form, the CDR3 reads TGTGCCAGCGGCGCTAGCGGGAGGTACCAAGAGACCCAGTACTTC. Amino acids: CASGASGRYQETQYF.

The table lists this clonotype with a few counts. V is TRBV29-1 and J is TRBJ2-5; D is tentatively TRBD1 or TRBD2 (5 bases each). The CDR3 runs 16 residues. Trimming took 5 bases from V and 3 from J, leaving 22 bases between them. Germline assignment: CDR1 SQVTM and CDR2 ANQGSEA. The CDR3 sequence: CSVTQLGTAFKETQYF. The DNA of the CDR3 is TGCAGCGTTACCCAACTGGGGACCGCTTTTAAAGAGACCCAGTACTTC.

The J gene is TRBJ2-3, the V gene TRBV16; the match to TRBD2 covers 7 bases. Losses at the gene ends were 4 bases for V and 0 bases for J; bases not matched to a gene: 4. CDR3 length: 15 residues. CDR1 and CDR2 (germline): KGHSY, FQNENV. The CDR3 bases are TGTGCCAGCAGCCCCCGGGGGGACAGCACAGATACGCAGTATTTT. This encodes CASSPRGDSTDTQYF.

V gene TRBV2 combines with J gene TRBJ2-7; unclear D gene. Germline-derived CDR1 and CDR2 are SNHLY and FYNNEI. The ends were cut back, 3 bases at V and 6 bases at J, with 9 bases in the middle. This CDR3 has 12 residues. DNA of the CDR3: TGTGCCAGCAGTGAGGAGCCCCTCGAGCAGTACTTC. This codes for CASSEEPLEQYF.

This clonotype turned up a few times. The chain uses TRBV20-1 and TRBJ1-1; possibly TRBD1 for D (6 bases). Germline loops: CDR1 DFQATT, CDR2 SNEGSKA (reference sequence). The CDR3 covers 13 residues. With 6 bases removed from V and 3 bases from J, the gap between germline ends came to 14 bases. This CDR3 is CSAPGQGDTEAFF. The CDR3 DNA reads TGCAGTGCCCCGGGACAAGGCGACACTGAAGCTTTCTTT.

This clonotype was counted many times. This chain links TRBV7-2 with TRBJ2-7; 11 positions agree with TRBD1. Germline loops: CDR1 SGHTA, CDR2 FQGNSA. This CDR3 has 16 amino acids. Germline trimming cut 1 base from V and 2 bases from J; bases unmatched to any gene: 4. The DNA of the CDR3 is TGTGCCAGCAGCTTAGTAGGGGGACAGGGGGCCTACGAGCAGTACTTC. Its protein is CASSLVGGQGAYEQYF.